This TCR beta chain was obtained from a study of vaccination effects on CD4 cells after COVID-19. The overall study: Participants completed two doses of the BNT162b2 or mRNA-1273 vaccine.

As concerns this clone: Its matching antigen is unknown.

The CDR3 length is 13 residues. The V and J ends lost 8 bases and 8 bases, in that order; junction bases with no gene match: 8. Germline lookup yields CDR1 SNHLY and CDR2 FYNNEI. Generated by immunoSEQ multiplex PCR, the TCRdb table keeps only in-frame clones and is missing some. The sample yields tens of thousands of clones, 75% to 85% seen once. General observations from the study: The study found marked clonal contraction of infection- and vaccine-induced clones late after vaccination. There was only 1 of 255 vaccine-induced clones in healthy vaccinees that cross-reacted with common cold coronaviruses.

Prior to sequencing, the ViraFEST assay stimulated PBMC with viral peptide pools, which expanded the antigen-specific CD4+ T cells. A 10-day culture period preceded the isolation of CD4+ T cells. Negative nucleocapsid antibody tests before and after vaccination confirmed no previous SARS-CoV-2 infection. Sequencing was performed on CD4+ T cells from PBMCs cultured with HCoV-229E spike peptides, taken before COVID-19 vaccination. The receptor's source is a human donor who received a COVID-19 vaccine. The V call is TRBV2, the J call TRBJ1-4; TRBD1 agrees at 7 bases. CDR3 residues: CASSRRDSEKLFF. The DNA for the CDR3 is TGTGCCAGCTCCCGCCGGGACAGCGAAAAACTGTTTTTT.